A selection of T cell receptor beta chains follows, all from one sample in a study of T cell changes during pregnancy in multiple sclerosis. Measured with immunoSEQ multiplex PCR; TCRdb has only the in-frame clones, and not every one. The table has roughly 93,000 clones, 92% seen once; the top ten hold about 2%. The specimen was peripheral blood, collected after pregnancy. The receptors shown here come from a female donor in good health, enrolled as a control in a pregnancy study. The CDR3 runs from the conserved cysteine through the conserved F or W. The D gene is left open where the match is weak. Size is omitted from some rows. Given values are once, few, many or a class for expanded clones.

D: -
J: TRBJ1-4
V: TRBV5-1
size: once
DNA: TGCGCCAGCAGCTTGCGGACAGATAGTAATGAAAAACTGTTTTTT
CDR3: CASSLRTDSNEKLFF

D: TRBD1
J: TRBJ2-3
V: TRBV6-1
size: -
DNA: TGTGCCAGCAGTGAACGACCGGGACAGGGGACAGATACGCAGTATTTT
CDR3: CASSERPGQGTDTQYF

D: -
J: TRBJ1-3
V: TRBV7-6
size: -
DNA: TGTGCCAGCAGCCCGGGAGGCTTATCTGGAAACACCATATATTTT
CDR3: CASSPGGLSGNTIYF

D: -
J: TRBJ2-7
V: TRBV5-1
size: -
DNA: TGCGCCAGCGGGGGCTTTGACGAGCAGTACTTC
CDR3: CASGGFDEQYF

D: TRBD1
J: TRBJ2-3
V: TRBV13
size: -
DNA: TGTGCCAGCAGCTTGAGAACCGGGACAGGGTCAGATACGCAGTATTTT
CDR3: CASSLRTGTGSDTQYF

D: -
J: TRBJ2-1
V: TRBV18
size: -
DNA: TGTGCCAGCTCACGCCTACCCGGGATGGATGAGCAGTTCTTC
CDR3: CASSRLPGMDEQFF

D: -
J: TRBJ2-1
V: TRBV5-4
size: -
DNA: TGTGCCAGCAGCTTGGATCACAGCAGCAATGAGCAGTTCTTC
CDR3: CASSLDHSSNEQFF

D: -
J: TRBJ2-3
V: TRBV6-4
size: -
DNA: TGTGCCAGCAGTGCCTCGCCAGGGTCCACAGATACGCAGTATTTT
CDR3: CASSASPGSTDTQYF

D: -
J: TRBJ1-5
V: TRBV7-3
size: -
DNA: TGTGCCAGCAGCTTAAGGCCAGGTAAACAGCCCCAGCATTTT
CDR3: CASSLRPGKQPQHF

D: TRBD1
J: TRBJ2-7
V: TRBV5-1
size: -
DNA: TGCGCCAGCAGTCCTCCGGGACAGTCCTACGAGCAGTACTTC
CDR3: CASSPPGQSYEQYF

D: TRBD1
J: TRBJ1-1
V: TRBV28
size: -
DNA: TGTGCCAGCAGTGATGACAGGGGGCCTAACACTGAAGCTTTCTTT
CDR3: CASSDDRGPNTEAFF

D: TRBD2
J: TRBJ2-3
V: TRBV28
size: -
DNA: TGTGCCAGCAGTTGGGTCGGGAGGGGTGATACGCAGTATTTT
CDR3: CASSWVGRGDTQYF

D: TRBD2
J: TRBJ2-1
V: TRBV6-4
size: -
DNA: TGTGCCAGCAGTGGCGGGACTAGCGGGAGAGGGGAGCAGTTCTTC
CDR3: CASSGGTSGRGEQFF

D: TRBD2
J: TRBJ2-7
V: TRBV5-4
size: -
DNA: TGTGCCAGCAGCCCAGGACTAGCGGGGGTGTACGAGCAGTACTTC
CDR3: CASSPGLAGVYEQYF

D: -
J: TRBJ2-1
V: TRBV7-9
size: -
DNA: TGTGCCAGCAGCATGGAGTATGAGCAGTTCTTC
CDR3: CASSMEYEQFF

D: -
J: TRBJ1-1
V: TRBV6-5
size: -
DNA: TGTGCCAGCGCCAAGGAGTATCGGGGCACTGAAGCTTTCTTT
CDR3: CASAKEYRGTEAFF

D: TRBD1
J: TRBJ2-3
V: TRBV4-2
size: -
DNA: TGTGCCAGCAGCCAGGATACCGGGACAGGGACTTCTAGCACAGATACGCAGTATTTT
CDR3: CASSQDTGTGTSSTDTQYF

D: -
J: TRBJ1-1
V: TRBV6-5
size: -
DNA: TGTGCCAGCAGTTACCGACTTACAGGGGAAGCTTTCTTT
CDR3: CASSYRLTGEAFF

D: TRBD1
J: TRBJ1-1
V: TRBV7-2
size: -
DNA: TGTGCCAGCAGTGTAGACCCAGGGGGCGCGTCGGCTTTCTTT
CDR3: CASSVDPGGASAFF

D: -
J: TRBJ2-7
V: TRBV29-1
size: -
DNA: TGCAGCGTTGAATCCAACTCCTACGAGCAGTACTTC
CDR3: CSVESNSYEQYF

D: TRBD2
J: TRBJ2-7
V: TRBV27
size: -
DNA: TGTGCCAGCAGTTTGGCGAGCGGGGGGGCCTACGAGCAGTACTTC
CDR3: CASSLASGGAYEQYF

D: -
J: TRBJ2-1
V: TRBV2
size: once
DNA: TGTGCCAGAAAATCCCCAGGGAATGAGCAGTTCTTC
CDR3: CARKSPGNEQFF

D: -
J: TRBJ1-2
V: TRBV27
size: -
DNA: TGTGCCAGCGGGCTACAGGGTGCCTCTAACTATGGCTACACCTTC
CDR3: CASGLQGASNYGYTF

D: TRBD1
J: TRBJ2-7
V: TRBV7-8
size: -
DNA: TGTGCCAGCAGCGCTGGACAGGGAGTCTACGAGCAGTACTTC
CDR3: CASSAGQGVYEQYF

D: TRBD1
J: TRBJ2-7
V: TRBV18
size: -
DNA: TGTGCCAGCTCGCCACCGGGACAGGGACCCTACGAGCAGTACTTC
CDR3: CASSPPGQGPYEQYF

D: -
J: TRBJ2-3
V: TRBV15
size: -
DNA: TGTGCCACCAGCAGCACCGAGACAGATACGCAGTATTTT
CDR3: CATSSTETDTQYF

D: TRBD2
J: TRBJ2-7
V: TRBV7-6
size: -
DNA: TGTGCCAGCAGCTTATATTTGGGGGGGGATAGTGACGAGCAGTACTTC
CDR3: CASSLYLGGDSDEQYF

D: TRBD1
J: TRBJ1-6
V: TRBV2
size: few
DNA: TGTGCCAGCGGGTACACTGCCGGGACAGGGAATTCACCCCTCCACTTT
CDR3: CASGYTAGTGNSPLHF

D: TRBD1
J: TRBJ2-7
V: TRBV7-6
size: few
DNA: TGTGCCAGCAGCCCTAGGGTCCAGGGGGCTCCCTACGAGCAGTACTTC
CDR3: CASSPRVQGAPYEQYF

D: -
J: TRBJ1-2
V: TRBV9
size: -
DNA: TGTGCCAGCAGCTTAGATAGCTCGACCCGACACTATGGCTACACCTTC
CDR3: CASSLDSSTRHYGYTF

D: TRBD2
J: TRBJ2-7
V: TRBV28
size: -
DNA: TGTGCCAGCACTTCCCCGGGACTAGCGGGAGGCTACTCGGAAGAGCAGTACTTC
CDR3: CASTSPGLAGGYSEEQYF

D: TRBD1
J: TRBJ1-1
V: TRBV5-1
size: -
DNA: TGCGCCAGCAGCTGGGGGGACAGTGGCATGAACACTGAAGCTTTCTTT
CDR3: CASSWGDSGMNTEAFF

D: TRBD2
J: TRBJ2-7
V: TRBV2
size: -
DNA: TGTGCCAGCAGGGAAGCGGGGGGAAGCTACGAGCAGTACTTC
CDR3: CASREAGGSYEQYF

D: TRBD1
J: TRBJ1-2
V: TRBV30
size: -
DNA: TGTGCCTGGAGCTCCCGACAGGGGGGCGGCTACACCTTC
CDR3: CAWSSRQGGGYTF

D: TRBD1
J: TRBJ2-5
V: TRBV9
size: once
DNA: TGTGCCAGCAGCGTTGGGACAGCCCAAGAGACCCAGTACTTC
CDR3: CASSVGTAQETQYF

D: -
J: TRBJ2-1
V: TRBV5-4
size: once
DNA: TGTGCCAGCAGCTTCCTAGCGTCTACCTACAATGAGCAGTTCTTC
CDR3: CASSFLASTYNEQFF

D: TRBD1
J: TRBJ2-3
V: TRBV20-1
size: -
DNA: TGCAGTGCTCTCAACTTTCCTGACAGGGAATTT
CDR3: CSALNFPDREF

D: -
J: TRBJ2-1
V: TRBV21-1
size: -
DNA: TGTGCCAGCAGCAGGGTCCCGACTAGCGCGGAATACAATGAGCAGTTCTTC
CDR3: CASSRVPTSAEYNEQFF

D: TRBD1
J: TRBJ2-7
V: TRBV25-1
size: -
DNA: TGTGCCAGCAGTGACACCGGGACAGGGTATGACTACGAGCAGTACTTC
CDR3: CASSDTGTGYDYEQYF

D: TRBD1
J: TRBJ2-1
V: TRBV28
size: -
DNA: TGTGCCAGCAGTTTACGAGGACAGGGGTACAATGAGCAGTTCTTC
CDR3: CASSLRGQGYNEQFF

D: TRBD1
J: TRBJ1-1
V: TRBV7-3
size: once
DNA: TGTGCCAGCAGACAAACAGGGGGCACTGAAGCTTTCTTT
CDR3: CASRQTGGTEAFF

D: TRBD2
J: TRBJ2-1
V: TRBV27
size: -
DNA: TGTGCCAGCAGACTAGCGGGGGGGCCGGGTGAGCAGTTCTTC
CDR3: CASRLAGGPGEQFF

D: -
J: TRBJ2-3
V: TRBV5-8
size: -
DNA: TGTGCCAGCACCGGCCTCTTCGCCACGGGAGATACGCAGTATTTT
CDR3: CASTGLFATGDTQYF

D: TRBD1
J: TRBJ1-2
V: TRBV5-1
size: -
DNA: TGCGCCAGCAGCATTGGACAGGGTGGCTATGGCTACACCTTC
CDR3: CASSIGQGGYGYTF

D: -
J: TRBJ1-1
V: TRBV9
size: -
DNA: TGTGCCAGCAACCGGGGGGGGGTGAACACTGAAGCTTTCTTT
CDR3: CASNRGGVNTEAFF

D: -
J: TRBJ2-2
V: TRBV10-3
size: -
DNA: TGTGCCATCAGTGAGTTTAGAGGATTCAACACCGGGGAGCTGTTTTTT
CDR3: CAISEFRGFNTGELFF

D: TRBD2
J: TRBJ2-1
V: TRBV5-4
size: -
DNA: TGTGCCAGCAGCCCCCCTACCCGACTAGCGGCCTACAATGAGCAGTTCTTC
CDR3: CASSPPTRLAAYNEQFF

D: TRBD1
J: TRBJ1-5
V: TRBV6-1
size: -
DNA: TGTGCCAGCAGTCAAGGACAGGGCAAAGGCAATCAGCCCCAGCATTTT
CDR3: CASSQGQGKGNQPQHF

D: -
J: TRBJ1-2
V: TRBV5-1
size: -
DNA: TGCGCCAGCAGCGAGGTGGGAGTCGGCCTCACTTTCTTC
CDR3: CASSEVGVGLTFF

D: -
J: TRBJ1-2
V: TRBV2
size: -
DNA: TGTGCCAGCAGAGAGGCGGACCGCGGACTATATGGCTACACCTTC
CDR3: CASREADRGLYGYTF

D: -
J: TRBJ2-3
V: TRBV4-1
size: once
DNA: TGCGCCAGCAGCCAAGATTGGTCGGGTGGGACAGATACGCAGTATTTT
CDR3: CASSQDWSGGTDTQYF

D: -
J: TRBJ2-7
V: TRBV4-1
size: once
DNA: TGCGCCAGCAGCCAAGATAGTTTTACAGCCTTCTACGAGCAGTACTTC
CDR3: CASSQDSFTAFYEQYF

D: -
J: TRBJ1-1
V: TRBV5-4
size: -
DNA: TGTGCCAGCACCTCCCCGGGAGGTCCTGAAGCTTTCTTT
CDR3: CASTSPGGPEAFF

D: TRBD1
J: TRBJ2-3
V: TRBV29-1
size: -
DNA: TGTAGCGGTCTGGACAGGGTGGGAGATACGCAGTATTTT
CDR3: CSGLDRVGDTQYF

D: -
J: TRBJ1-4
V: TRBV7-9
size: -
DNA: TGTGCCAGCAGCTTAGTGAGAGGTCGGGCTAATGAAAAACTGTTTTTT
CDR3: CASSLVRGRANEKLFF